This T cell receptor (beta chain) came from a study of blood T cells in healthy people across ages (dated by TCRdb to 2015 to 2017). General notes on the study: Template switching captured roughly one uniquely barcoded TCR beta cDNA molecule per two T cells in model experiments. The study measured age-related changes in TCR beta repertoire diversity using deep sequencing normalized with unique cDNA molecular identifiers. Two additional independent replicas of 1 million unique cDNA reads from the same blood draw were analyzed for two donors (one aged 18 to 29 and one aged 80 or older). Four age groups were formed from the donors: young (average 16 years), middle-aged (more than 35), aged (over 55) and long-lived (around 82). To avoid experimental bias, donors of different ages were randomly spread across the sequencing lanes. Broad study findings and their caveats: Because profiling used bulk unsorted PBMCs, naive and antigen-experienced compartments could not be compared conclusively. The percentage of naive T cells measured by flow cytometry correlated strongly with observed TCR beta diversity. Estimates of total diversity based on one million sequenced T cells were regarded as lower bounds and as underestimates. The long-lived group showed more naive CD4+ T cells, fewer expanded clones and increased TCR diversity than the aged group, suggesting age selection. The CMV infection status of donors was not known, potentially confounding age-related changes in expanded clonotypes. As age increased, observed TCR beta diversity per million T cells dropped in a roughly linear way, and a significant reduction was already evident by age 40.

The donors were around 39 Caucasian individuals from Russia, aged roughly 6 to 100 years, who were systemically healthy. Each donor gave ten milliliters of peripheral blood, collected into EDTA-treated Vacutainer tubes. Ficoll-Paque density-gradient centrifugation was used to isolate PBMCs, with at least 6 million obtained per sample. Total RNA, at least 6 micrograms per sample, was extracted from PBMCs with Trizol reagent. For every donor, an aliquot of PBMCs went through flow cytometry to measure the percentages of naive CD45RAhigh/CD27high T cells. Libraries were constructed by 5' RACE. Instrument used: Illumina HiSeq 2500. A second PCR of 7 to 11 cycles was run with a J-beta primer mix and a sample-barcoded 5' primer. Each TCR beta cDNA molecule received a unique molecular identifier from a template-switch 5' adaptor carrying 12 random nucleotides. At least 2.5 million CDR3-containing paired-end reads were obtained from each sample. The Mint cDNA synthesis kit, primed by a TRBC-specific oligonucleotide, was used to synthesize first-strand cDNA from all RNA. Following uracil-DNA glycosylase treatment, all cDNA underwent a first 18-cycle PCR with the universal primers M1SS and BC2_uni_R. As for the original processing: Each sample was normalized by randomly selecting 1 million high-quality reads, each carrying a distinct molecular identifier. Reads with shared molecular identifiers were discarded instead of being binned into consensus sequences. MiTCR, with a Q25 quality threshold and the strictest error-elimination algorithm, was used for CDR3 identification, clonotype clustering and error correction. Lower-bound total TCR beta diversity was estimated with a nonparametric unseen species model using Euler transformation. TCRdb reprocessed the public reads (quality trimming at Q25 with fastp, clone calling with MiXCR) and kept in-frame beta chains. All rows with the same CDR3 protein become a single entry with the most common DNA and genes. The authors' filters were not applied to this entry. This sample is represented by 1.5 million to 2 million distinct CDR3 sequences; roughly 50% of them were singletons. Clones ranked in the top ten supply approximately 2% of the sample.

To note about this clonotype: Its target antigen remains unknown. There are no base qualities to consult, and no much larger clone falls within one base.

The germline V gene gives CDR1 as SGHRS and CDR2 as YFSETQ. For this chain, trimming is 4 bases at the V end and 1 base at the J end, and the number of junction bases without a gene match is 4. The cysteine opens and the phenylalanine closes a CDR3 of 14 amino acids. The only DNA kept is the CDR3, 42 bases in frame from the first base. This clonotype was sampled from a woman aged 40 to 49 in good health. The sample taken for sequencing was blood. The rearranged chain carries TRBV5-1 and TRBJ2-5, and TRBD1 matches 7 of the central bases. The CDR3 region has the sequence CASSTGQLQETQYF. The bases are TGCGCCAGCAGCACGGGACAGCTCCAAGAGACCCAGTACTTC. The reference TRBV5-1 and TRBJ2-5 proteins fill in what lies around the CDR3, so the full variable domain reads KAGVTQTPRYLIKTRGQQVTLSCSPISGHRSVSWYQQTPGQGLQFLFEYFSETQRNKGNFPGRFSGRQFSNSRSEMNVSTLELGDSALYLCASSTGQLQETQYFGPGTRLLVL.